Presented here are 17 T cell receptor beta chains from one specimen sequenced in a study of shared clonotypes between healthy human individuals. The naive CD8 population came from CD45RO-negative cells selected for CCR7, without terminally differentiated effector memory CD45RA+ cells. Clones were read by immunoSEQ multiplex PCR, and TCRdb kept only the in-frame ones, dropping some. The sample has roughly 600,000 clones, roughly 98% seen once. Sequencing was performed on naive CD8+ T cells sorted from blood. These receptors came from a man aged 30-40 years in good health.

The chain employs TRBV9 and TRBJ2-2; 8 nucleotides line up with TRBD2. This CDR3 has 16 amino acids. V gave up 0 bases and J gave up 5 bases; unmatched junction bases: 6. Germline V gene lookup returns CDR1 SGDLS and CDR2 YYNGEE. This chain's CDR3 is CASSVVSAGGTGELFF. Here the CDR3 DNA reads TGTGCCAGCAGCGTAGTCTCGGCGGGAGGTACCGGGGAGCTGTTTTTT.

This clone occurred once. The chain is built from TRBV7-8 and TRBJ1-2; 9 bases match TRBD1. The CDR3 is 14 amino acids. The germline gives CDR1 SGHVS, CDR2 FQNEAQ. With V trimmed by 4 bases and J by 2 bases, 2 bases remained unmatched. CDR3 sequence reads: CASSSGQGNYGYTF. The CDR3 DNA reads as TGTGCCAGCAGCTCAGGACAGGGGAACTATGGCTACACCTTC.

The gene calls are TRBV18 and TRBJ2-7; TRBD2 matches at 7 bases. Germline loops: CDR1 KGHSH, CDR2 LQKENI. The V gene end was trimmed by 3 bases and the J gene end by 4 bases; junction bases not matched to a gene: 9. The CDR3 sequence is 15 residues long. CDR3 coding DNA: TGTGCCAGCTCACCTAGAGGGGCGGGAGTTTACGAGCAGTACTTC. This gives the protein CASSPRGAGVYEQYF.

The chain has TRBV27 and TRBJ2-1; D tentatively reads TRBD1 or TRBD2 (5 bases each). The CDR3 contains 12 residues. Germline V gene sequence: CDR1 MNHEY, CDR2 SMNVEV (reference sequence). V gave up 3 bases and J gave up 8 bases, with 8 bases separating them. CDR3 in amino acids: CASSFMGDEQFF. In nucleotides, the CDR3 is TGTGCCAGCAGTTTTATGGGGGATGAGCAGTTCTTC.

Note on this clone: Distinct nucleotide sequences in the sample also encode this CDR3. The chain employs TRBV28 and TRBJ1-1, with D unclear. The CDR3 has 13 amino acids. Germline V gene lookup returns CDR1 MDHEN and CDR2 SYDVKM. V lost 6 bases to trimming and J lost 0 bases, with 8 bases between them. CDR3 nucleotides: TGTGCCAGCAGGTTGGGGTTGAACACTGAAGCTTTCTTT. It is translated as CASRLGLNTEAFF.

The chain uses TRBV11-2 and TRBJ2-7; D might be TRBD1 or TRBD2, each matching 5 bases. The V end lost 0 bases, the J end lost 4 bases, and 13 bases lay between the germline ends. The CDR3 contains 15 residues. Germline CDR1 reads SGHAT; CDR2 reads FQNNGV. CDR3 nucleotides: TGTGCCAGCAGCTTAGATCTGGGGGTGGGGTACGAGCAGTACTTC. This sequence encodes CASSLDLGVGYEQYF.

This clone was picked up one time. The rearrangement uses TRBV5-1 and TRBJ2-7, with 8 bases lining up with TRBD1. Germline CDR1 is SGHRS and CDR2 is YFSETQ. J lost 0 bases, V lost 4 bases, and 6 bases had no gene match. The CDR3 spans 15 residues. CDR3 protein: CASSSGQGSSYEQYF. CDR3 nucleotide sequence: TGCGCCAGCAGCAGCGGACAGGGAAGCTCCTACGAGCAGTACTTC.

The V call is TRBV19, the J call TRBJ2-1; D unresolved. Germline V CDR1 and CDR2: LNHDA, SQIVND (reference sequence). V lost 5 bases to trimming and J lost 0 bases, with 11 bases between them. CDR3 size: 15 residues. The CDR3, as DNA: TGTGCCAGTAGTCGTGACTGGAGCTCCTACAATGAGCAGTTCTTC. Translated, it gives CASSRDWSSYNEQFF.

This sequence joins TRBV7-8 and TRBJ1-1; D perhaps matches TRBD1 (6 bases). Looked up from germline, CDR1 is SGHVS and CDR2 is FQNEAQ. The CDR3 runs to 16 residues. The V end was cut by 7 bases, the J end by 1 base, with 19 bases between. The CDR3 DNA follows: TGTGCCAGCACCCTCCCCGCGGGGGCCAAGAACACTGAAGCTTTCTTT. Translated: CASTLPAGAKNTEAFF.

V is TRBV19 and J is TRBJ2-6; D remains unclear. CDR1 is LNHDA, CDR2 SQIVND, per germline (reference sequence). This CDR3 region has 14 residues. Trimming stripped 6 bases from V and 4 bases from J, with 10 bases between. The CDR3 protein is CASRSGSGANVLTF. The CDR3, as DNA: TGTGCCAGTAGATCCGGGTCAGGGGCCAACGTCCTGACTTTC.

This chain joins TRBV5-6 and TRBJ2-3; D remains unclear. This CDR3 spans 13 amino acids. V was cut by 0 bases and J by 3 bases, with 5 bases left in between. CDR1 SGHDT and CDR2 YYEEEE come from the germline V gene. The CDR3 sequence: CASSLAVTDTQYF. Here the CDR3 DNA reads TGTGCCAGCAGCTTGGCGGTGACAGATACGCAGTATTTT.

V and J are TRBV13 and TRBJ2-2, with D uncertain. This CDR3 is 15 amino acids long. Germline V CDR1 and CDR2: PRHDT, FYEKMQ (reference sequence). V lost 5 bases, J lost 1 base, and 11 bases lay in between. CDR3 nucleotide sequence: TGTGCCAGCAGCCCCCCAGGCCGGAACACCGGGGAGCTGTTTTTT. This sequence encodes CASSPPGRNTGELFF. The full variable domain, its missing parts supplied by reference TRBV13 and TRBJ2-2, is AAGVIQSPRHLIKEKRETATLKCYPIPRHDTVYWYQQGPGQDPQFLISFYEKMQSDKGSIPDRFSAQQFSDYHSELNMSSLELGDSALYFCASSPPGRNTGELFFGEGSRLTVL.

This chain connects TRBV2 to TRBJ2-7; 11 nucleotides line up with TRBD1. CDR3 size: 15 residues. V lost 1 base and J lost 1; bases outside the gene matches: 0. Germline loops: CDR1 SNHLY, CDR2 FYNNEI. The CDR3 nucleotides are TGTGCCAGCAGTGAAGGGGACAGGGGGTCCTACGAGCAGTACTTC. As protein: CASSEGDRGSYEQYF.

The rearrangement joins TRBV28 to TRBJ2-1; tentatively, D is TRBD2 (5 bases). This CDR3 is built from 13 residues. The germline V and J ends were trimmed by 1 base and 7 bases, with 8 bases remaining between them. Germline V gives CDR1 MDHEN, CDR2 SYDVKM. The CDR3 region has the DNA TGTGCCAGCAGTTTATTGTGGAGGAATGAGCAGTTCTTC. Protein product: CASSLLWRNEQFF.

This sequence joins TRBV5-4 and TRBJ2-7; unclear D gene. CDR3 size: 13 residues. Germline CDR1 SGHNT, CDR2 YYREEE (reference sequence). Trimming stripped 4 bases from V and 3 bases from J, with 11 bases between. The CDR3 nucleotides are TGTGCCAGCAGCCCCCAAAACGTCTACGAGCAGTACTTC. Protein product: CASSPQNVYEQYF.

The chain combines TRBV7-8 with TRBJ2-1; D uncertain. Germline CDR1 and CDR2: SGHVS and FQNEAQ. The CDR3 is 16 amino acids. V lost 2 bases to trimming and J lost 7 bases, with 18 bases between them. CDR3 in amino acids: CASSLRSLTALNEQFF. The DNA of the CDR3 is TGTGCCAGCAGCTTAAGGTCACTTACTGCTTTGAATGAGCAGTTCTTC. The full variable domain, with the rest looked up from reference TRBV7-8 and TRBJ2-1, is GAGVSQSPRYKVAKRGQDVALRCDPISGHVSLFWYQQALGQGPEFLTYFQNEAQLDKSGLPSDRFFAERPEGSVSTLKIQRTQQEDSAVYLCASSLRSLTALNEQFFGPGTRLTVL.

The chain is built from TRBV5-5 and TRBJ2-3, with D perhaps TRBD1 (7 bases). This CDR3 is built from 13 residues. Looked up from germline, CDR1 is SGHKS and CDR2 is YYEKEE (reference sequence). Trimming took off 3 bases at V and 6 bases at J, with 11 bases between the two ends. The CDR3: CASSYRGGDTQYF. The CDR3 bases are TGTGCCAGCAGCTACAGGGGAGGTGATACGCAGTATTTT.